This entry describes one T cell receptor (beta chain). The assay was immunoSEQ multiplex PCR, and TCRdb's table has in-frame clones only and misses some. Of roughly 100,000 clones detected, about 83% appear once; the ten largest clones hold roughly 13%. This entry comes from a study of control samples from healthy donors and cancer patients. Trimming took off 6 bases at V and 2 bases at J, with 10 bases between the two ends. The CDR3 extends over 13 amino acids. CDR1 is MNHEY, CDR2 SVGEGT, per germline. This clonotype was sampled from a woman aged 45-60 years in good health. The chain recombines TRBV6-2 or TRBV6-3 with TRBJ1-2; no firm D call. The sample taken for sequencing was blood. The CDR3 sequence is CASSNDGNYGYTF. The CDR3 DNA is TGTGCCAGCAGCAACGACGGAAACTATGGCTACACCTTC.